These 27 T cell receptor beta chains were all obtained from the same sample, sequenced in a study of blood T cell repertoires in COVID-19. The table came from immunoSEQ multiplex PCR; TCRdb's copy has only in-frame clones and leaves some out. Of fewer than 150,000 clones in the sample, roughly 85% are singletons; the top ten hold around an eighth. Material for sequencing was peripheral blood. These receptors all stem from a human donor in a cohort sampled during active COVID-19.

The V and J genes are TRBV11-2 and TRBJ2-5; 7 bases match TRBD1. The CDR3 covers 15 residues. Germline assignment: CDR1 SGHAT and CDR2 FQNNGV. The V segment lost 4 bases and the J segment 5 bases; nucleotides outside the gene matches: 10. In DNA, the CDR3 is TGTGCCAGCAGCTCAAGGACAGGTGATTTGGAGACCCAGTACTTC. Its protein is CASSSRTGDLETQYF.

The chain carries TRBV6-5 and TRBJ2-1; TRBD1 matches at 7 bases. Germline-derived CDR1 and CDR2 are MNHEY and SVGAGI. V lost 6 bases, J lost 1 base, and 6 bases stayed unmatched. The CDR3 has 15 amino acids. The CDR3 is CASSPYRGSYNEQFF. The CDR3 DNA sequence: TGTGCCAGCAGCCCATACAGGGGATCCTACAATGAGCAGTTCTTC.

In nucleotides, the CDR3 is TGTGCCAGCAGCCAGGACAGCTATAATTCACCCCTCCACTTT. As protein: CASSQDSYNSPLHF. The chain employs TRBV7-3 and TRBJ1-6; maybe TRBD1 (6 bases). The CDR3 sequence is 14 residues long. Deletions cut 5 bases from V and 3 bases from J, with 8 bases between. CDR1 and CDR2 from the germline V gene are SGHTA and FQGTGA.

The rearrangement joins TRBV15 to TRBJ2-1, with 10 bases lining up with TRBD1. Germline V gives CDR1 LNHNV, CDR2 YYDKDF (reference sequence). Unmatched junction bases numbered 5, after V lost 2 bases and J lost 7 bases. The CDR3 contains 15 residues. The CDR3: CATSRYRDRGNEQFF. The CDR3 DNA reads TGTGCCACCAGCAGATACCGGGACAGGGGTAATGAGCAGTTCTTC.

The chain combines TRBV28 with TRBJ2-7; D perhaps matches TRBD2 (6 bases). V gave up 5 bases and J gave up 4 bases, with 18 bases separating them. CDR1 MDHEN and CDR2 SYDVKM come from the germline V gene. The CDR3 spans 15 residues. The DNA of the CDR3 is TGTGCCAGCAGTGTAAGACTAGGAGGGTCGTACGAGCAGTACTTC. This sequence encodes CASSVRLGGSYEQYF.

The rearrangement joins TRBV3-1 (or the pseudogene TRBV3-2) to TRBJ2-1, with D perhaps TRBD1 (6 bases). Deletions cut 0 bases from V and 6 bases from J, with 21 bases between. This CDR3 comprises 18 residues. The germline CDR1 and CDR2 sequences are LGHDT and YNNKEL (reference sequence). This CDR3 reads CASSQENARQGSLNEQFF. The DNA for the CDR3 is TGTGCCAGCAGCCAAGAGAATGCAAGGCAGGGGTCTCTCAATGAGCAGTTCTTC.

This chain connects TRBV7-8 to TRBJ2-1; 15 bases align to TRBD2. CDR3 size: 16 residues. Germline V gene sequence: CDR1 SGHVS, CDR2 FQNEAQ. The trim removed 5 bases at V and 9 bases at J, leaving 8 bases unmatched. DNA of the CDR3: TGTGCCAGCAGCCGCGGACTAGCGGGGGGGGCGACTGAGCAGTTCTTC. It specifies CASSRGLAGGATEQFF.

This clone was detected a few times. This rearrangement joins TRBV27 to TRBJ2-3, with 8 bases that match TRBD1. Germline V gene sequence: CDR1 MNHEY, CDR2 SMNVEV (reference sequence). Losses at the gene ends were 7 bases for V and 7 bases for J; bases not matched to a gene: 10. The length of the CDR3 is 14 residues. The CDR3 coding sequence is TGTGCCAGCACGCGGACAGGGAATAGTTATACGCAGTATTTT. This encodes CASTRTGNSYTQYF.

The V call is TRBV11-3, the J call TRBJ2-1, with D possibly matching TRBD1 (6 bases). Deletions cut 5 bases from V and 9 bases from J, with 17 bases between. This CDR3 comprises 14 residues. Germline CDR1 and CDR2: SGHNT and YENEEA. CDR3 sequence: CASSPNRAAGEQFF. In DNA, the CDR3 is TGTGCCAGCAGCCCGAACAGGGCCGCCGGTGAGCAGTTCTTC.

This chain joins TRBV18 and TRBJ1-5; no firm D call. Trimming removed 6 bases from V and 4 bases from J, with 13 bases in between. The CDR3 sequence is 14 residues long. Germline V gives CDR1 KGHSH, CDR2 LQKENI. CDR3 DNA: TGTGCCAGCTCGCAAGAGGAAGTAAATCAGCCCCAGCATTTT. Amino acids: CASSQEEVNQPQHF. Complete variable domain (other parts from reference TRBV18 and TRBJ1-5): NAGVMQNPRHLVRRRGQEARLRCSPMKGHSHVYWYRQLPEEGLKFMVYLQKENIIDESGMPKERFSAEFPKEGPSILRIQQVVRGDSAAYFCASSQEEVNQPQHFGDGTRLSIL.

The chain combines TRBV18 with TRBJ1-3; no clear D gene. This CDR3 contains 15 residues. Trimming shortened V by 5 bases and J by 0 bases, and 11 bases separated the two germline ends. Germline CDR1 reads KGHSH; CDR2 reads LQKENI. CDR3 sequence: CASSSREISGNTIYF. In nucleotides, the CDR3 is TGTGCCAGCTCATCAAGGGAGATCTCTGGAAACACCATATATTTT.

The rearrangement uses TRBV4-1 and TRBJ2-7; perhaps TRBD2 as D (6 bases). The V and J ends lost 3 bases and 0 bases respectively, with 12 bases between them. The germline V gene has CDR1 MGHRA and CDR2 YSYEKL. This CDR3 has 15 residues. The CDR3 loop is CASSHPGSPSYEQYF. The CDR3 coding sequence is TGCGCCAGCAGCCACCCCGGGAGCCCCTCCTACGAGCAGTACTTC.

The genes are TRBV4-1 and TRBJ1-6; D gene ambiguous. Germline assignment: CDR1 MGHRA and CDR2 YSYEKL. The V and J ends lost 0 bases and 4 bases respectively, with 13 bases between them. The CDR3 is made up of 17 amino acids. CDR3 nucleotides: TGCGCCAGCAGCCAAGATCTCGGCAGCGCGTATAATTCACCCCTCCACTTT. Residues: CASSQDLGSAYNSPLHF.

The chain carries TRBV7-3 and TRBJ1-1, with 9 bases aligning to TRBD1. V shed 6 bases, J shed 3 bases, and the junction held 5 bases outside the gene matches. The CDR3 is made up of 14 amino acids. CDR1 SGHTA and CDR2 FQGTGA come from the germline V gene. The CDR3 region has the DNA TGTGCCAGCAGTTCCAGGACAGGGGACACTGAAGCTTTCTTT. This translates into CASSSRTGDTEAFF.

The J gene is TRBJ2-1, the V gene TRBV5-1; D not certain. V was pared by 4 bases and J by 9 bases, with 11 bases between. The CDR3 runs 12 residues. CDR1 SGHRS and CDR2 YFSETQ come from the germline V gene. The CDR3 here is CASSPESPEQFF. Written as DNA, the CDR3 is TGCGCCAGCAGCCCGGAGTCGCCTGAGCAGTTCTTC. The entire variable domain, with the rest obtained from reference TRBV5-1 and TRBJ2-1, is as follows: KAGVTQTPRYLIKTRGQQVTLSCSPISGHRSVSWYQQTPGQGLQFLFEYFSETQRNKGNFPGRFSGRQFSNSRSEMNVSTLELGDSALYLCASSPESPEQFFGPGTRLTVL.

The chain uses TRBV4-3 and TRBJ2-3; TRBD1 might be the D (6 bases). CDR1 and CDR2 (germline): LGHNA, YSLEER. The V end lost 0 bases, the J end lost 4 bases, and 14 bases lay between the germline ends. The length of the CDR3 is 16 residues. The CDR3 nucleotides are TGCGCCAGCAGCCAAGATTCGTGGGGGCACGCAGATACGCAGTATTTT. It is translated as CASSQDSWGHADTQYF.

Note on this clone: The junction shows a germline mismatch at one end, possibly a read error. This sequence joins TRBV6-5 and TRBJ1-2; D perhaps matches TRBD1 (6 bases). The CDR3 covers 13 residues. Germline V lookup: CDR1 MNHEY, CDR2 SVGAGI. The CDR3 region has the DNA TGTGCCAGCAGAAATACCATCCACAGGGCCCCCATCTTC. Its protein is CASRNTIHRAPIF.

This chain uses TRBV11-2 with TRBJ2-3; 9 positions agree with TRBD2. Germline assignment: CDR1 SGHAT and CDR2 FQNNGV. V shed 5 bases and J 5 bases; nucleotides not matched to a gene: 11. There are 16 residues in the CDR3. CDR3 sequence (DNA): TGTGCCAGCAGCCCAGGGCGGGGGGGCCTGTTAGATACGCAGTATTTT. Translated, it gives CASSPGRGGLLDTQYF.

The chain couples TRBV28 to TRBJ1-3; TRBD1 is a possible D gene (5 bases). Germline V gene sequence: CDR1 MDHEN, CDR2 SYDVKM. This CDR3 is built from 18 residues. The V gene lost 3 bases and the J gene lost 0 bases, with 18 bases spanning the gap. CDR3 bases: TGTGCCAGCAGTTTTCCGGCAGACCGACAGAGCTCTGGAAACACCATATATTTT. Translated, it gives CASSFPADRQSSGNTIYF.

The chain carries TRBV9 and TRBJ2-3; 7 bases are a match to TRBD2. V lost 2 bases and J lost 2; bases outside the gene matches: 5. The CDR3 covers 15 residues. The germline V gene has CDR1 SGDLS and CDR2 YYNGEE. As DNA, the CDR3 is TGTGCCAGCAGCGTCCTGGGGAGGGCCACAGATACGCAGTATTTT. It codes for CASSVLGRATDTQYF.

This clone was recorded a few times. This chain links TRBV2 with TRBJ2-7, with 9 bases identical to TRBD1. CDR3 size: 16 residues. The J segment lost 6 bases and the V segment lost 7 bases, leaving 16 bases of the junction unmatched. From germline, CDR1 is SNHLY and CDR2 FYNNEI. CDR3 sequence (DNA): TGTGCCAGCATTTCAAGCTTGTGGGACAGGGTGCCCGAGCAGTACTTC. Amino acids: CASISSLWDRVPEQYF.

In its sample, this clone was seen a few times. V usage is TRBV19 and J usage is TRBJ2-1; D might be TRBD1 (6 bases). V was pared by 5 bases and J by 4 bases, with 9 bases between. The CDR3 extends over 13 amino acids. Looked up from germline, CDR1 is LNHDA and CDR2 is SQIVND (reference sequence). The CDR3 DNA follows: TGTGCCAGTAGTGGGGACACGTACAATGAGCAGTTCTTC. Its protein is CASSGDTYNEQFF.

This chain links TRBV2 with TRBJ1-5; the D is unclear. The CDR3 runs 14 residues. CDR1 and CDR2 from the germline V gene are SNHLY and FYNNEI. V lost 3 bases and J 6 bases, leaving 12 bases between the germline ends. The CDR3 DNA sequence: TGTGCCAGCAGTGATGATGGGAGGGCTCAGCCCCAGCATTTT. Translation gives CASSDDGRAQPQHF.

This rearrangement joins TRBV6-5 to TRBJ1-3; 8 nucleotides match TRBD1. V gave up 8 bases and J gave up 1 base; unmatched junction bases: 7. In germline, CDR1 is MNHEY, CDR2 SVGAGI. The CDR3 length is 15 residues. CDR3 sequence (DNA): TGTGCCAGCGCAGACAGGGGCATATCTGGAAACACCATATATTTT. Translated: CASADRGISGNTIYF.

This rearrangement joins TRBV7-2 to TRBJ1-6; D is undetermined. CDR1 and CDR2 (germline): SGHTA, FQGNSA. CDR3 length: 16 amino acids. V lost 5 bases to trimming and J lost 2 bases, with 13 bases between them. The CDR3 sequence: CASSRFPGAYNSPLHF. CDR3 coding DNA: TGTGCCAGCAGCCGCTTTCCGGGAGCCTATAATTCACCCCTCCACTTT. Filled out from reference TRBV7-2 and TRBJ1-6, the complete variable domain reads GAGVSQSPSNKVTEKGKDVELRCDPISGHTALYWYRQSLGQGLEFLIYFQGNSAPDKSGLPSDRFSAERTGGSVSTLTIQRTQQEDSAVYLCASSRFPGAYNSPLHFGNGTRLTVT.

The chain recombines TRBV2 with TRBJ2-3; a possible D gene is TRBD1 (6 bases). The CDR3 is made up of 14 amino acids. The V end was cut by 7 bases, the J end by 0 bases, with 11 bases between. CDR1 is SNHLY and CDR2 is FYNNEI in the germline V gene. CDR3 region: CASKTGHSTDTQYF. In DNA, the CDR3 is TGTGCCAGCAAGACGGGACACAGCACAGATACGCAGTATTTT.

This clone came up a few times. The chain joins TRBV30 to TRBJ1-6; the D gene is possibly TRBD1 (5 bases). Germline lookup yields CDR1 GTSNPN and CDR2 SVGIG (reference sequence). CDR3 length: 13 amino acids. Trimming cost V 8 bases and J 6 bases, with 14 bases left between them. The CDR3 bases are TGTGCCACAAACCCGGGGGGTAATTCACCCCTCCACTTT. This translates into CATNPGGNSPLHF.